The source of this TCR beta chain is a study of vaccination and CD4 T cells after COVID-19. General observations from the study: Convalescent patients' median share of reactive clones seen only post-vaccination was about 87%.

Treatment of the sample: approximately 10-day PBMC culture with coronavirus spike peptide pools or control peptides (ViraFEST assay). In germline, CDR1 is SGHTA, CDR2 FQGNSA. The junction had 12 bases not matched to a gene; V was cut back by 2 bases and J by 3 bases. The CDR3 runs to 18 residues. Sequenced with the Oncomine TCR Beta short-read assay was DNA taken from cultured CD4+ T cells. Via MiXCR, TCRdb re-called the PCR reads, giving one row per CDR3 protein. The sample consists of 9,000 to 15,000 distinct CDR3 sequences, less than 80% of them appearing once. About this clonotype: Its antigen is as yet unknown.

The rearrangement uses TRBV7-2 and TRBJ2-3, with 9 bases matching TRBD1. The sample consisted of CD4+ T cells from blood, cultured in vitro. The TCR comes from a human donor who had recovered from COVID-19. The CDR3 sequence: CASSLPAHRDRDTDTQYF. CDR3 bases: TGTGCCAGCAGCTTACCCGCCCATCGGGACAGGGATACAGATACGCAGTATTTT.